Listed below are T cell receptor beta chains from one sample, sequenced in a study of blood T cell repertoires in COVID-19. Assay: immunoSEQ multiplex PCR; the TCRdb copy retains only in-frame clones and omits some. Of 160,000 or so clones listed, 78% are singletons. Sequencing was done on a sample of peripheral blood. These receptor sequences come from a woman of 80 years or more with acute or convalescent COVID-19. The CDR3 runs from the conserved cysteine through the conserved F or W. Each record gives: V gene, clone size, CDR3 length, J gene, D gene, CDR3 protein, CDR3 DNA. A D gene is named only where the DNA matches it firmly. The size of a clone is reported for some rows only, either as once, few or many, or as a class for expanded clones.

TRBV9	few	15	TRBJ1-3	TRBD1	CASSVAQGSGNTIYF	TGTGCCAGCAGCGTAGCACAGGGGTCTGGAAACACCATATATTTT
TRBV18	.	18	TRBJ2-3	TRBD2	CASSPVRASGRTTDTQYF	TGTGCCAGCTCACCCGTCCGGGCTAGCGGGAGGACCACAGATACGCAGTATTTT
TRBV5-1	.	14	TRBJ2-7	TRBD1	CASSSGTGDYEQYF	TGCGCCAGCAGCTCAGGGACAGGGGACTACGAGCAGTACTTC
TRBV12-5	once	12	TRBJ2-2	.	CASAPRSGELFF	TGTGCTAGTGCCCCTCGGTCGGGGGAGCTGTTTTTT
TRBV5-1	few	15	TRBJ1-4	TRBD1	CASSLRTGGGEKLFF	TGCGCCAGCAGCCTTCGGACAGGGGGAGGTGAAAAACTGTTTTTT
TRBV5-1	.	17	TRBJ2-3	TRBD2	CASSFGRGGHSADTQYF	TGCGCCAGCAGCTTTGGGCGGGGGGGCCATAGTGCAGATACGCAGTATTTT
TRBV6-5	once	14	TRBJ2-1	TRBD2	CASSRAGGPNEQFF	TGTGCCAGCAGTCGCGCGGGAGGACCCAATGAGCAGTTCTTC
TRBV10-1	.	13	TRBJ2-5	.	CASSPGVQETQYF	TGCGCCAGCAGTCCGGGAGTCCAAGAGACCCAGTACTTC
TRBV24-1	.	16	TRBJ1-6	TRBD1	CATSDLRQGQGSPLHF	TGTGCCACCAGTGATTTGAGACAGGGACAGGGGTCACCCCTCCACTTT
TRBV2	once	16	TRBJ2-1	TRBD2	CASTQGEVAGGREQFF	TGTGCCAGCACTCAAGGAGAGGTAGCGGGGGGCAGGGAGCAGTTCTTC
TRBV6-5	.	15	TRBJ2-7	TRBD2	CASSYSISGTSEQYF	TGTGCCAGCAGTTACTCGATCAGCGGGACGTCTGAGCAGTACTTC
TRBV5-1	.	15	TRBJ2-1	TRBD1	CASSLLDRGRDEQFF	TGCGCCAGCAGCTTGTTGGACAGGGGGCGCGATGAGCAGTTCTTC
TRBV5-4	once	14	TRBJ1-1	.	CASSLGQMNTEAFF	TGTGCCAGCAGCTTGGGACAGATGAACACTGAAGCTTTCTTT
TRBV5-7	few	15	TRBJ2-3	.	CASSFTRTSTDTQYF	TGTGCCAGCAGCTTTACGCGGACTAGCACAGATACGCAGTATTTT
TRBV5-1	few	12	TRBJ2-7	TRBD1	CASSPTGLEQYF	TGCGCCAGCAGCCCGACAGGGTTGGAGCAGTACTTC
TRBV5-1	.	15	TRBJ1-3	.	CASSLETASGNTIYF	TGCGCCAGCAGCTTGGAAACAGCCTCTGGAAACACCATATATTTT
TRBV5-5	.	15	TRBJ1-3	TRBD1	CASSRQGANGNTIYF	TGTGCCAGCAGCCGACAGGGGGCTAACGGAAACACCATATATTTT
TRBV19	.	13	TRBJ1-1	.	CASSISGVTEAFF	TGTGCCAGTAGTATTTCAGGGGTGACTGAAGCTTTCTTT
TRBV5-1	.	18	TRBJ2-5	TRBD2	CASSLPLTGTSGRETQYF	TGCGCCAGCAGCCTCCCCTTGACCGGGACTAGCGGGAGAGAGACCCAGTACTTC
TRBV18	.	16	TRBJ2-7	TRBD2	CASSPTSGRASDEQYF	TGTGCCAGCTCACCGACTAGCGGGAGGGCCTCGGACGAGCAGTACTTC
TRBV6-5	once	15	TRBJ2-5	TRBD1	CASSSAGTVDKTQYF	TGTGCCAGCAGTAGCGCCGGGACAGTGGATAAGACCCAGTACTTC
TRBV14	.	16	TRBJ2-7	TRBD2	CASSQAQGTSSYEQYF	TGTGCCAGCAGCCAAGCGCAAGGGACTAGCTCCTACGAGCAGTACTTC
TRBV7-8	.	14	TRBJ1-1	.	CASSLGRRNTEAFF	TGTGCCAGCAGCTTAGGGCGGCGGAACACTGAAGCTTTCTTT
TRBV6-6	once	15	TRBJ1-1	.	CASTSITPQYTEAFF	TGTGCCAGCACCTCCATTACCCCGCAGTACACTGAAGCTTTCTTT
TRBV5-1	.	13	TRBJ1-2	.	CASSDTFNYGYTF	TGCGCCAGCTCCGACACCTTTAACTATGGCTACACCTTC
TRBV12-5	.	11	TRBJ1-1	.	CASGSRTEAFF	TGTGCTAGTGGTTCGAGGACTGAAGCTTTCTTT
TRBV30	.	18	TRBJ1-3	.	CAWSKQARVLFSGNTIYF	TGTGCCTGGAGTAAACAGGCCCGGGTTCTTTTCTCTGGAAACACCATATATTTT
TRBV3-1/TRBV3-2	.	16	TRBJ2-1	TRBD2	CASSIAGTSSYNEQFF	TGTGCCAGCAGCATAGCGGGGACTAGCTCCTACAATGAGCAGTTCTTC
TRBV19	.	16	TRBJ2-3	TRBD2	CASSRASGGATDTQYF	TGTGCCAGTAGTAGAGCTAGCGGGGGGGCAACAGATACGCAGTATTTT
TRBV4-1	.	16	TRBJ2-2	.	CASSQGWGGQVEELFF	TGCGCCAGCAGCCAAGGGTGGGGGGGCCAGGTTGAGGAGCTGTTTTTT
TRBV7-9	.	14	TRBJ1-4	.	CASSWSQGNEKLFF	TGTGCCAGCAGCTGGTCACAGGGTAATGAAAAACTGTTTTTT
TRBV3-1/TRBV3-2	.	15	TRBJ1-1	.	CASSQDDMRNTEAFF	TGTGCCAGCAGCCAAGACGACATGAGGAACACTGAAGCTTTCTTT
TRBV6-5	.	13	TRBJ1-1	TRBD1	CASSSLTGWRAFF	TGTGCCAGCAGTTCCCTGACAGGGTGGCGAGCTTTCTTT
TRBV5-1	.	13	TRBJ2-3	.	CASSFPGEDTQYF	TGCGCCAGCAGCTTCCCAGGGGAGGATACGCAGTATTTT
TRBV12-2	.	17	TRBJ1-5	.	CASRLGVSVRQNQPQHF	TGTGCAAGTCGCTTAGGAGTTTCGGTCCGACAGAATCAGCCCCAGCATTTT
TRBV28	.	15	TRBJ2-1	TRBD2	CASSLPGTRRDEQFF	TGTGCCAGCAGTTTACCCGGGACTAGACGGGACGAGCAGTTCTTC
TRBV6-5	.	14	TRBJ1-1	.	CASRVGALNTEAFF	TGTGCCAGCAGGGTGGGGGCGCTGAACACTGAAGCTTTCTTT
TRBV20-1	.	11	TRBJ1-1	TRBD1	CSAQGDVEAFF	TGCAGTGCCCAGGGGGACGTTGAAGCTTTCTTT
TRBV3-1/TRBV3-2	few	14	TRBJ2-7	TRBD2	CASRKSGGDREQYF	TGTGCCAGCAGAAAAAGCGGGGGTGATCGCGAGCAGTACTTC
TRBV5-4	.	15	TRBJ2-7	TRBD2	CASSAGLAGTYEQYF	TGTGCCAGCAGCGCGGGACTAGCGGGTACCTACGAGCAGTACTTC
TRBV6-5	.	15	TRBJ1-6	.	CASTNQEALNSPLHF	TGTGCCAGCACCAACCAGGAGGCACTTAATTCACCCCTCCACTTT
TRBV19	few	11	TRBJ1-1	.	CASSTYGEAFF	TGTGCCAGTAGTACCTACGGTGAAGCTTTCTTT
TRBV2	.	15	TRBJ2-2	TRBD2	CASRGTSGSPGELFF	TGTGCCAGCAGGGGGACTAGCGGGAGCCCCGGGGAGCTGTTTTTT
TRBV28	.	16	TRBJ2-7	TRBD2	CASSLGAGGSSYEQYF	TGTGCCAGCAGTTTAGGAGCGGGAGGGTCCTCCTACGAGCAGTACTTC
TRBV3-1/TRBV3-2	.	16	TRBJ2-1	TRBD2	CASSPSGRQRRNEQFF	TGTGCCAGCAGCCCTAGCGGGAGGCAGAGGAGGAATGAGCAGTTCTTC
TRBV27	.	17	TRBJ2-5	TRBD2	CASSLAPSGRGTETQYF	TGTGCCAGCAGTTTAGCTCCTAGCGGGAGGGGAACGGAGACCCAGTACTTC
TRBV6-2/TRBV6-3	.	18	TRBJ2-5	.	CASSYTHGDTSGQETQYF	TGTGCCAGCAGTTACACACACGGGGACACCTCGGGGCAAGAGACCCAGTACTTC
TRBV29-1	many	12	TRBJ2-7	.	CSGRGSSYEQYF	TGCAGCGGCAGAGGGAGCTCCTACGAGCAGTACTTC
TRBV2	few	13	TRBJ2-5	TRBD2	CASLSGYQETQYF	TGTGCCAGCCTTAGCGGGTACCAAGAGACCCAGTACTTC
TRBV10-3	.	13	TRBJ2-1	TRBD2	CAIRDGGAHEQFF	TGTGCCATCAGAGACGGGGGGGCCCATGAGCAGTTCTTC
TRBV27	.	13	TRBJ2-7	.	CASASREGVEQYF	TGTGCCAGCGCTAGCCGGGAAGGCGTCGAGCAGTACTTC
TRBV5-1	.	14	TRBJ2-5	.	CASSLGQPGETQYF	TGCGCCAGCAGCTTGGGGCAGCCGGGAGAGACCCAGTACTTC
TRBV7-2	.	18	TRBJ1-6	.	CASSPGRFTSSYNSPLHF	TGTGCCAGCAGCCCCGGGAGATTCACAAGCTCCTATAATTCACCCCTCCACTTT
TRBV10-2	.	17	TRBJ1-6	.	CASSDRRRGGGNSPLHF	TGCGCCAGCAGTGATCGCCGAAGGGGGGGAGGTAATTCACCCCTCCACTTT
TRBV27	.	14	TRBJ2-3	.	CASSLNRGTDTQYF	TGTGCCAGCAGTTTAAATCGGGGCACAGATACGCAGTATTTT
TRBV7-2	.	14	TRBJ2-3	TRBD1	CASSRGQGTDTQYF	TGTGCCAGCAGCCGCGGACAGGGCACAGATACGCAGTATTTT
TRBV2	.	12	TRBJ2-3	.	CASRAFADTQYF	TGTGCCAGCAGGGCCTTTGCAGATACGCAGTATTTT
TRBV6-1	.	15	TRBJ2-7	.	CASSSGQIKYYEQYF	TGTGCCAGCAGTTCTGGACAGATAAAGTACTACGAGCAGTACTTC
TRBV7-2	.	14	TRBJ2-3	.	CASSDDYFSDTQYF	TGTGCCAGCAGCGATGACTACTTTTCAGATACGCAGTATTTT